This T cell receptor (beta chain) was identified in a study of cytomegalovirus exposure and HLA in healthy donors. Study context: In an early release, HLA-typed donors contributed 80 million to 95 million unique TCR sequences.

Study-level points and caveats: The authors enumerated 150 to 200 TCR beta chains as linked to cytomegalovirus. The classifier, whose performance was assessed in both the original and validation cohorts, reportedly diagnosed cytomegalovirus status with high specificity and sensitivity.

Concerning this clone itself: The antigen is not known.

The V gene lost 7 bases and the J gene lost 8 bases, with 15 bases spanning the gap. The CDR3 totals 13 residues. Germline V gene sequence: CDR1 KGHSH, CDR2 LQKENI. The PCR ran on 60 Vbeta and 13 Jbeta primers. Sequencing was performed with immunoSEQ multiplex PCR; in TCRdb, only in-frame clones are kept and a portion is missing. The sample has some 64,000 clones, approximately 88% seen once. This receptor was obtained from a man aged 25-40 years in good health and CMV-seropositive. Sequencing was done on a sample of PBMCs. This chain connects TRBV18 to TRBJ2-4, with a possible D match to TRBD1 (5 bases). CDR3 DNA sequence: TGTGCCAGCTTTCCTGGGGCTAGGGACATTCAGTACTTC. As protein: CASFPGARDIQYF.